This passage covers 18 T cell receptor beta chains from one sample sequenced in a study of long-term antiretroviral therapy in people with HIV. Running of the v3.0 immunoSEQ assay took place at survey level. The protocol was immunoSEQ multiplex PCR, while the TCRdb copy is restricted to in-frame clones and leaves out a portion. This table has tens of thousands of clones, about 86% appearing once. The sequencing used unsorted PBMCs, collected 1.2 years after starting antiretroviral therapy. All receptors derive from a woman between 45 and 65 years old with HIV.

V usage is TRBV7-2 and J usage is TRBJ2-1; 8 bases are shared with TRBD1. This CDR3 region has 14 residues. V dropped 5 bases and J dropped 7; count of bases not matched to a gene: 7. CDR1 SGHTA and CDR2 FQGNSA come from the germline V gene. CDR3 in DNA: TGTGCCAGCAGCCCGAGACAGGGGAAGAATGAGCAGTTCTTC. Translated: CASSPRQGKNEQFF. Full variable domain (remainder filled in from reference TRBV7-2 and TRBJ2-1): GAGVSQSPSNKVTEKGKDVELRCDPISGHTALYWYRQSLGQGLEFLIYFQGNSAPDKSGLPSDRFSAERTGGSVSTLTIQRTQQEDSAVYLCASSPRQGKNEQFFGPGTRLTVL.

For the CDR3, the DNA is TGTGCCTGGAGTGCCTTTAGCGGGGATCTCATACTAAACACCGGGGAGCTGTTTTTT. The encoded protein is CAWSAFSGDLILNTGELFF. The gene calls are TRBV30 and TRBJ2-2, with 8 bases that match TRBD2. The CDR3 length is 19 residues. Germline V gene data show CDR1 as GTSNPN and CDR2 as SVGIG (reference sequence). J was trimmed by 2 bases and V by 1 base; bases with no gene match: 15.

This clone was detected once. The DNA of the CDR3 is TGCGCCAGCAGCCCCTCCCCGGGAGAGGATTGGTCACCCCTCCACTTT. It yields the protein CASSPSPGEDWSPLHF. J is TRBJ1-6 and V is TRBV5-1; D is unresolved. Trimming removed 4 bases at V and 10 bases at J, with 21 bases between. The CDR3 runs 16 residues. CDR1 and CDR2 from the germline V gene are SGHRS and YFSETQ.

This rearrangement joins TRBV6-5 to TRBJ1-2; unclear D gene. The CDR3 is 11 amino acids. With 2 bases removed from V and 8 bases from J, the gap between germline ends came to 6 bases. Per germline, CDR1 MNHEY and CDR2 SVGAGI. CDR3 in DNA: TGTGCCAGCAGTTACGGGGAAGGCTACACCTTC. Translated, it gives CASSYGEGYTF.

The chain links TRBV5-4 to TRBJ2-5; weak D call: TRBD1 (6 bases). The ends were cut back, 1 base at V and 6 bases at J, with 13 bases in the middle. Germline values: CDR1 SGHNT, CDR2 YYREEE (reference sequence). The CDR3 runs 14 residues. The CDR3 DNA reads TGTGCCAGCAGCTTGATGGACAGTCGACAGACCCAGTACTTC. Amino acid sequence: CASSLMDSRQTQYF.

The CDR3: CASSLEGYTGELFF. The CDR3 DNA is TGCGCCAGCAGCTTGGAAGGGTACACCGGGGAGCTGTTTTTT. The chain links TRBV5-1 to TRBJ2-2; D is unresolved. Germline values: CDR1 SGHRS, CDR2 YFSETQ. The CDR3 sequence is 14 residues long. V was trimmed by 0 bases and J by 3 bases, leaving 6 bases between them.

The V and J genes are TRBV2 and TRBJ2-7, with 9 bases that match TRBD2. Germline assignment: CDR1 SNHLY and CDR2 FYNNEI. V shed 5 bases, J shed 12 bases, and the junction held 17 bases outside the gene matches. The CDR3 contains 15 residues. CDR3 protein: CASSYPSGGGALPYF. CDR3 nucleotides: TGTGCCAGCAGTTACCCCTCTGGCGGGGGGGCCCTTCCGTACTTC.

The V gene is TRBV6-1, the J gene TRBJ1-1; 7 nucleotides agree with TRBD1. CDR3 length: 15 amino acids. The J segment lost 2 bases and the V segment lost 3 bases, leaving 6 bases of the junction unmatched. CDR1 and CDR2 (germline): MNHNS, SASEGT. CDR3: CASSDPTGDNTEAFF. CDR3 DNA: TGTGCCAGCAGTGACCCTACAGGGGACAACACTGAAGCTTTCTTT.

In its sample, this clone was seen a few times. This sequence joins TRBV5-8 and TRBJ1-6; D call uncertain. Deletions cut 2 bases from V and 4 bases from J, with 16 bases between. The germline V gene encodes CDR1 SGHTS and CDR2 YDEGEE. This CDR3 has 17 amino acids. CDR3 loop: CASSLRVPEGYNSPLHF. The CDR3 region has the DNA TGTGCCAGCAGCTTACGGGTTCCTGAAGGTTATAATTCACCCCTCCACTTT.

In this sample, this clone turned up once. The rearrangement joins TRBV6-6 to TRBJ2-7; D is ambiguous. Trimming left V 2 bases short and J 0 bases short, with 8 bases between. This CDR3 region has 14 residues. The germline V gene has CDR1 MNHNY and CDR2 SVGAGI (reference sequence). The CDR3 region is CASSYEGSSYEQYF. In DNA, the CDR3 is TGTGCCAGCAGTTACGAAGGCAGCTCCTACGAGCAGTACTTC.

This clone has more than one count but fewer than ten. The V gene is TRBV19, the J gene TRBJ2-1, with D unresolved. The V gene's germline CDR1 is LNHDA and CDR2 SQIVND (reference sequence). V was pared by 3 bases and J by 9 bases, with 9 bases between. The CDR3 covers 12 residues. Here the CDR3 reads CASSISMGEQFF. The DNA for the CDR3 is TGTGCCAGTAGTATCTCAATGGGTGAGCAGTTCTTC.

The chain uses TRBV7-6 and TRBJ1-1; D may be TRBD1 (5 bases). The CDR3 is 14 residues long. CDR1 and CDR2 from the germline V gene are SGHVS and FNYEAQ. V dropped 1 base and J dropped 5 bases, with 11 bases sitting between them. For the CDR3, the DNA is TGTGCCAGCAGCTTAGGTGCAGGGTCGACTGAAGCTTTCTTT. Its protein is CASSLGAGSTEAFF.

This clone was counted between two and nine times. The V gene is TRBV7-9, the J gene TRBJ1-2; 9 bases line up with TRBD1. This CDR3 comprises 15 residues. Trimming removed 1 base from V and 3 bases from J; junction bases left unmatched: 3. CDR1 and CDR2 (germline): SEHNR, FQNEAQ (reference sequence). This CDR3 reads CASSLVTGGDYGYTF. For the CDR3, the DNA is TGTGCCAGCAGCTTAGTAACAGGGGGCGACTATGGCTACACCTTC.

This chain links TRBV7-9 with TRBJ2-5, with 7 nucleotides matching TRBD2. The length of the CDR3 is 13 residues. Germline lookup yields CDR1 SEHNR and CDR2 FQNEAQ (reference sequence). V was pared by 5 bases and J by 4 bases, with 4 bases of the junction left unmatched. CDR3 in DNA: TGTGCCAGCAGCGTCCCGGGAGGAGAGACCCAGTACTTC. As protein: CASSVPGGETQYF.

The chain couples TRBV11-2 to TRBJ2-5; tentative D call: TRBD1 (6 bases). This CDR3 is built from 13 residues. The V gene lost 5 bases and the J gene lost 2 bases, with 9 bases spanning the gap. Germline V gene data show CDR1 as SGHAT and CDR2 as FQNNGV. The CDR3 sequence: CASSRGQQETQYF. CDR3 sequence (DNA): TGTGCCAGCAGCCGAGGACAGCAAGAGACCCAGTACTTC.

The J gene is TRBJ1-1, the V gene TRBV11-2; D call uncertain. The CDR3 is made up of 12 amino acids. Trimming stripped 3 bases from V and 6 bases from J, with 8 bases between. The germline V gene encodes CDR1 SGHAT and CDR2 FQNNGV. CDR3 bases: TGTGCCAGCAGCTTTACGCGGGCTGAAGCTTTCTTT. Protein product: CASSFTRAEAFF.

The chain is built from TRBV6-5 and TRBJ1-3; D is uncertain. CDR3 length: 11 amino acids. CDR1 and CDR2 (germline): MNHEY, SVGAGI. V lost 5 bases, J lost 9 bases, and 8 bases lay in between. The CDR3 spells CASSTRGTIYF. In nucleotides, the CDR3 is TGTGCCAGCAGTACCCGGGGCACCATATATTTT.

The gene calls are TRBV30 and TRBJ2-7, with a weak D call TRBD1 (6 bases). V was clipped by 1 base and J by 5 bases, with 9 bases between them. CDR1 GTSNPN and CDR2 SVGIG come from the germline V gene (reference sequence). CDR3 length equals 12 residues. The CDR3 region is CAWSGGRDEQYF. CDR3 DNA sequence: TGTGCCTGGAGTGGGGGGCGGGACGAGCAGTACTTC.